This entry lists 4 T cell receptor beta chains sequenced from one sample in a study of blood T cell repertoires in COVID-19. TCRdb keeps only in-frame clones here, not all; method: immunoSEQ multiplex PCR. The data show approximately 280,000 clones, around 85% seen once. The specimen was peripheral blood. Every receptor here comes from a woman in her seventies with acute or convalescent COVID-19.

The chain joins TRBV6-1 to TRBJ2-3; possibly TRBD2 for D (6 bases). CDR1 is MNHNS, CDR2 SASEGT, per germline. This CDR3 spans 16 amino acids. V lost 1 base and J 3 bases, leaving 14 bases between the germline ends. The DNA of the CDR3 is TGTGCCAGCAGTGAAGGTTCCGGACTAAGTACAGATACGCAGTATTTT. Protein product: CASSEGSGLSTDTQYF.

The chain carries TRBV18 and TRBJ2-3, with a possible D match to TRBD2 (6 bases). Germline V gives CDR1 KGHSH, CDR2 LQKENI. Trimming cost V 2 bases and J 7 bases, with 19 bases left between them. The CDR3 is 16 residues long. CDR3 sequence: CASSPNQAGSGNTQYF. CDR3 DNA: TGTGCCAGCTCACCAAACCAGGCGGGGAGTGGCAATACGCAGTATTTT.

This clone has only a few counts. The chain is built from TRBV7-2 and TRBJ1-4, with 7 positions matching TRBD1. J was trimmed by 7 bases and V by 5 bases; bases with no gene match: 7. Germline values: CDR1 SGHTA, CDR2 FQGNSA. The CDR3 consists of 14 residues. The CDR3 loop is CASSPRDRVEKLFF. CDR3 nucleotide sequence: TGTGCCAGCAGCCCTCGGGACAGAGTTGAAAAACTGTTTTTT.

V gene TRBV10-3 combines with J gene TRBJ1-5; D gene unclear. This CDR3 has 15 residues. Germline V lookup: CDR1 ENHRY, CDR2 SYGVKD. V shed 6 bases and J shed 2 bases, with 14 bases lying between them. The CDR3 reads CAIRSSLSGNQPQHF. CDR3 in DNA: TGTGCCATCAGGTCGTCTTTGAGTGGCAATCAGCCCCAGCATTTT.